This TCR beta chain comes out of a study of patients and donors after allogeneic stem cell transplantation. This clonotype was observed a few times. The CDR3 is 15 amino acids. Germline CDR1 LGHNA, CDR2 YSLEER. V dropped 0 bases and J dropped 6 bases, with 11 bases sitting between them. A single record per CDR3 protein comes from TCRdb applying MiXCR to the RT-PCR reads. In the table there are tens of thousands of distinct CDR3 sequences, about 6.8% of which are singletons. Sequenced sample: blood, either unsorted or a sorted T cell fraction (not recorded which). The receptor's source is a human donor who was either an allogeneic HSCT recipient or a stem cell or donor lymphocyte infusion donor (not recorded which). It is not recorded whose cells these are; they may come from a transplant donor. The rearrangement uses TRBV4-3 and TRBJ2-2; D is possibly TRBD2 (5 bases). DNA of the CDR3: TGCGCCAGCAGCCAAGATCGGGAAGGGTCCGGGGAGCTGTTTTTT. Its translation: CASSQDREGSGELFF.